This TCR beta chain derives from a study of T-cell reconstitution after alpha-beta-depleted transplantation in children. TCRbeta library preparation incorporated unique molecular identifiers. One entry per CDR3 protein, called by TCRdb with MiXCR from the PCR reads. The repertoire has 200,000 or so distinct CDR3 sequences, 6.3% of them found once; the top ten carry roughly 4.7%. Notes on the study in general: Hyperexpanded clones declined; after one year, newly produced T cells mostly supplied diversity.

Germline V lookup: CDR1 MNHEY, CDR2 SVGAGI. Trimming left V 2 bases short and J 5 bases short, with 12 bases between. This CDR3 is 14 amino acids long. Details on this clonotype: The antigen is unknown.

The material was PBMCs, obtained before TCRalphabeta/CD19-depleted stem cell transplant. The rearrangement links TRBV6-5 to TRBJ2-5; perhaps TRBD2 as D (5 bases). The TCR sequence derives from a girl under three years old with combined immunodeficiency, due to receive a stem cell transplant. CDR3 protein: CASSYNPGVETQYF. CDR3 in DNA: TGTGCCAGCAGTTACAATCCCGGGGTGGAGACCCAGTACTTC.